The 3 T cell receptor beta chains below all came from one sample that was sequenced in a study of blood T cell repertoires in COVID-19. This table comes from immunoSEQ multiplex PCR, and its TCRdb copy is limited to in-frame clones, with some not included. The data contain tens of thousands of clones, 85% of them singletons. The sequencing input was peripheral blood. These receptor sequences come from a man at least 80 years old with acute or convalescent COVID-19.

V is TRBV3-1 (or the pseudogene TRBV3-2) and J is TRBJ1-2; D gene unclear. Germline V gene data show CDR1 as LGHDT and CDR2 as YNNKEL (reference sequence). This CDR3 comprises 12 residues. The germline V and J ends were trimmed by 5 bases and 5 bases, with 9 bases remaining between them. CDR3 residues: CASSYSLYGYTF. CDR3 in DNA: TGTGCCAGCAGCTACTCCCTTTATGGCTACACCTTC.

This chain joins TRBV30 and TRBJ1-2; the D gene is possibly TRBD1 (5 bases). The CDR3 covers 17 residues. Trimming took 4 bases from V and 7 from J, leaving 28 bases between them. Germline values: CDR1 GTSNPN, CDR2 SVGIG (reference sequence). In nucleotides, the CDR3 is TGTGCCTGGACTGGTGGGACTCGACGTGAGAAGTCGTCTGGCTACACCTTC. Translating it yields CAWTGGTRREKSSGYTF.

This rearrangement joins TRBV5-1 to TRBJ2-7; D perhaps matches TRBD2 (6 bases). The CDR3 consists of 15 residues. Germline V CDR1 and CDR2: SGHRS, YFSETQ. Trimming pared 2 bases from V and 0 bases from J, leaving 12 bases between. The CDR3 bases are TGCGCCAGCAGCTTAAGGGACTTCGGCTCCTACGAGCAGTACTTC. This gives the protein CASSLRDFGSYEQYF.